A single sample is the source of the 30 T cell receptor beta chains below, sequenced in a study of patients and donors after allogeneic stem cell transplantation. TCRdb redid the calling of the RT-PCR reads with MiXCR, one entry per CDR3 protein. The sample consists of roughly 880,000 distinct CDR3 sequences, approximately 19% of them appearing once. The material sequenced was blood, either unsorted or a sorted T cell fraction (not recorded which). The origin of the receptors is a human donor who was either an allogeneic HSCT recipient or a stem cell or donor lymphocyte infusion donor (not recorded which). It is not recorded whose cells these are; they may come from a transplant donor.

The chain carries TRBV15 and TRBJ2-1; D may be TRBD1 (6 bases). Germline V CDR1 and CDR2: LNHNV, YYDKDF (reference sequence). With 0 bases removed from V and 7 bases from J, the gap between germline ends came to 10 bases. The CDR3 has 14 amino acids. CDR3 sequence: CATSREQGLNEQFF. The CDR3 DNA sequence: TGTGCCACCAGCAGAGAACAGGGTTTGAATGAGCAGTTCTTC.

This clonotype was recorded a few times. This chain joins TRBV20-1 and TRBJ1-5; D is perhaps TRBD1 (5 bases). V lost 3 bases and J 2 bases, leaving 14 bases between the germline ends. CDR1 and CDR2 (germline): DFQATT, SNEGSKA (reference sequence). The CDR3 covers 15 residues. The CDR3: CSARGHTLGNQPQHF. The CDR3 DNA reads TGCAGTGCTAGGGGGCACACTCTCGGCAATCAGCCCCAGCATTTT.

This rearrangement joins TRBV19 to TRBJ2-1; D is possibly TRBD1 (6 bases). The CDR3 covers 15 residues. V was shortened by 4 bases and J by 4 bases, with 14 bases between the two germline ends. The germline gives CDR1 LNHDA, CDR2 SQIVND (reference sequence). CDR3 sequence: CASSTRDTYYNEQFF. The CDR3 DNA reads TGTGCCAGTAGTACCCGGGACACCTATTACAATGAGCAGTTCTTC.

The chain couples TRBV20-1 to TRBJ2-1; no firm D call. Germline loops: CDR1 DFQATT, CDR2 SNEGSKA (reference sequence). The CDR3 contains 15 residues. V lost 6 bases and J lost 4, with 19 bases in between. The CDR3 DNA reads as TGCAGTGCCGCCGCGCCCCGACCAACTTACAATGAGCAGTTCTTC. It codes for CSAAAPRPTYNEQFF.

CDR3 protein: CASSLLVGQGGEQFF. The DNA for the CDR3 is TGTGCCAGCAGTTTATTGGTAGGACAGGGAGGTGAGCAGTTCTTC. The chain carries TRBV27 and TRBJ2-1, with 8 bases identical to TRBD1. Germline V gene lookup returns CDR1 MNHEY and CDR2 SMNVEV (reference sequence). This CDR3 spans 15 amino acids. V shed 1 base and J 9 bases; nucleotides not matched to a gene: 8.

This clonotype occurred many times. This chain joins TRBV15 and TRBJ2-6; D remains unclear. Germline CDR1 LNHNV, CDR2 YYDKDF (reference sequence). Trimming cost V 0 bases and J 0 bases, with 6 bases left between them. CDR3 length: 16 residues. CDR3 sequence (DNA): TGTGCCACCAGCAGAGATTTAGGCTCTGGGGCCAACGTCCTGACTTTC. As protein: CATSRDLGSGANVLTF.

The chain carries TRBV29-1 and TRBJ1-1, with 7 bases that match TRBD1. The CDR3 sequence is 12 residues long. Trimming at V came to 4 bases and at J to 4 bases, leaving 3 bases not matched to a gene. Germline CDR1 is SQVTM and CDR2 is ANQGSEA. The CDR3 loop reads CSVAGGRTEAFF. The DNA of the CDR3 is TGCAGCGTTGCAGGGGGTCGCACTGAAGCTTTCTTT.

This clonotype was detected only a few times. Here the CDR3 reads CASQRLAGVVNEQFF. As DNA, the CDR3 is TGCGCCAGCCAGAGACTAGCGGGGGTGGTGAATGAGCAGTTCTTC. The chain employs TRBV5-1 and TRBJ2-1, with TRBD2 matching 12 bases. Germline lookup yields CDR1 SGHRS and CDR2 YFSETQ. This CDR3 region has 15 residues. V was pared by 7 bases and J by 7 bases, with 9 bases of the junction left unmatched.

This clonotype was found many times. The chain carries TRBV29-1 and TRBJ2-2, with D perhaps matching TRBD1 or TRBD2 (5 bases each). Trimming cost V 7 bases and J 3 bases, with 18 bases left between them. This CDR3 is built from 15 residues. Germline CDR1 is SQVTM and CDR2 is ANQGSEA. CDR3 DNA sequence: TGCAGCGGCTATGTTGGGACGGACTACACCGGGGAGCTGTTTTTT. This encodes CSGYVGTDYTGELFF.

V gene TRBV20-1 combines with J gene TRBJ2-5; 12 bases map to TRBD2. V lost 2 bases and J lost 5; bases outside the gene matches: 6. The CDR3 spans 15 residues. Germline CDR1 is DFQATT and CDR2 is SNEGSKA (reference sequence). The CDR3 nucleotides read TGCAGTGCTAGACTAGCGGGGGGGCTTCGGGAGACCCAGTACTTC. Protein product: CSARLAGGLRETQYF.

The V call is TRBV7-8, the J call TRBJ2-7; 7 bases line up with TRBD2. CDR3 length: 14 amino acids. Germline V gene sequence: CDR1 SGHVS, CDR2 FQNEAQ. J lost 4 bases, V lost 2 bases, and 5 bases had no gene match. CDR3 nucleotide sequence: TGTGCCAGCAGCTTACCCGGGGGGAGGTACGAGCAGTACTTC. Its protein is CASSLPGGRYEQYF.

Ten or more counts support this clonotype. The chain couples TRBV6-2 or TRBV6-3 to TRBJ2-7, with D maybe TRBD2 (5 bases). CDR1 MNHEY and CDR2 SVGEGT come from the germline V gene. V shed 7 bases and J shed 10 bases, with 20 bases lying between them. The CDR3 has 13 residues. This chain's CDR3 is CASTNGVRTQQYF. CDR3 coding DNA: TGTGCCAGCACGAACGGGGTCAGGACCCAACAGTACTTC.

This clonotype was seen only a few times. The chain carries TRBV12-3 or TRBV12-4 and TRBJ2-7, with D perhaps matching TRBD1 or TRBD2 (5 bases each). The CDR3 loop spans 14 amino acids. V lost 7 bases, J lost 6 bases, and 19 bases lay in between. The CDR3 protein is CASTPASHGGEQYF. In DNA form, the CDR3 reads TGTGCCAGCACCCCGGCCTCCCATGGGGGCGAGCAGTACTTC.

This clonotype was counted a few times. The rearrangement joins TRBV2 to TRBJ2-1, with TRBD2 matching over 8 bases. After removal of 4 bases from V and 6 bases from J, the junction contained 5 bases not matched to a gene. The CDR3 has 14 residues. CDR1 is SNHLY and CDR2 is FYNNEI in the germline V gene. CDR3 in amino acids: CASSVAGRGNEQFF. The CDR3, as DNA: TGTGCCAGCAGTGTAGCGGGACGTGGCAATGAGCAGTTCTTC.

The chain links TRBV7-9 to TRBJ2-7; D remains unclear. Deletions cut 1 base from V and 5 bases from J, with 12 bases between. In germline, CDR1 is SEHNR, CDR2 FQNEAQ (reference sequence). This CDR3 region has 14 residues. The CDR3 here is CASSLEVESHEQYF. For the CDR3, the DNA is TGTGCCAGCAGCTTAGAGGTGGAGTCCCACGAGCAGTACTTC.

This clonotype was seen a few times. This rearrangement joins TRBV5-1 to TRBJ2-7, with D perhaps given as TRBD1 or TRBD2 (5 bases each). The germline V gene has CDR1 SGHRS and CDR2 YFSETQ. Trimming cost V 4 bases and J 4 bases, with 15 bases left between them. This CDR3 is built from 14 residues. CDR3 sequence reads: CASSGARGSYEQYF. The DNA for the CDR3 is TGCGCCAGCAGCGGGGCCCGGGGCTCGTACGAGCAGTACTTC.

The chain employs TRBV9 and TRBJ2-3, with 9 positions matching TRBD1. There are 17 residues in the CDR3. The germline CDR1 and CDR2 sequences are SGDLS and YYNGEE. V shed 1 base and J 5 bases; nucleotides not matched to a gene: 11. DNA for the CDR3: TGTGCCAGCAGCGTAAAAAGAGGTATGGGACAGGGAGATACGCAGTATTTT. Translation gives CASSVKRGMGQGDTQYF.

This chain uses TRBV9 with TRBJ2-5, with TRBD2 matching over 9 bases. The CDR3 totals 13 residues. Germline CDR1 reads SGDLS; CDR2 reads YYNGEE. The V segment lost 7 bases and the J segment 5 bases; nucleotides outside the gene matches: 6. CDR3 protein: CASVSAGGETQYF. The DNA of the CDR3 is TGTGCCAGCGTATCAGCGGGAGGCGAGACCCAGTACTTC.

In its sample, this clonotype was seen a few times. This chain joins TRBV7-9 and TRBJ2-5, with D possibly called TRBD1 or TRBD2 (5 bases each). The CDR3 runs to 14 residues. CDR1 is SEHNR and CDR2 is FQNEAQ in the germline V gene (reference sequence). Trimming cost V 5 bases and J 2 bases, with 12 bases left between them. The CDR3 loop is CASSPIWGQETQYF. The CDR3 DNA follows: TGTGCCAGCAGCCCTATCTGGGGGCAAGAGACCCAGTACTTC.

The rearrangement joins TRBV30 to TRBJ1-1; 10 bases agree with TRBD1. Trimming at V came to 3 bases and at J to 7 bases, leaving 2 bases not matched to a gene. CDR3 length equals 12 residues. CDR1 is GTSNPN, CDR2 SVGIG, per germline (reference sequence). CDR3 sequence: CAWRGDRGEAFF. In nucleotides, the CDR3 is TGTGCCTGGAGGGGGGACAGGGGTGAAGCTTTCTTT.

This clonotype ranks as large (0.1 to 1%). This rearrangement joins TRBV6-1 to TRBJ2-5; D possibly matches TRBD1 or TRBD2 (5 bases each). Germline-derived CDR1 and CDR2 are MNHNS and SASEGT. Trimming pared 6 bases from V and 5 bases from J, leaving 16 bases between. The CDR3 length is 14 residues. The CDR3 sequence is CASRNWGYPETQYF. The CDR3 DNA reads TGTGCCAGCAGAAACTGGGGGTACCCGGAGACCCAGTACTTC.

This clonotype has a single count. The chain couples TRBV3-1 to TRBJ2-1, with TRBD1 matching 8 bases. V lost 3 bases, J lost 8 bases, and 12 bases stayed unmatched. The CDR3 has 16 residues. CDR1 is LGHDT and CDR2 is YNNKEL in the germline V gene (reference sequence). CDR3 residues: CASSQRWVQGADEQFF. The CDR3 nucleotides read TGTGCCAGCAGCCAGCGGTGGGTGCAGGGGGCCGATGAGCAGTTCTTC.

This clonotype has more than one count but fewer than ten. V usage is TRBV4-2 and J usage is TRBJ1-5, with 7 positions matching TRBD1. This CDR3 region has 14 residues. Germline CDR1 and CDR2: LGHNA and YNFKEQ. Trimming removed 3 bases from V and 4 bases from J; junction bases left unmatched: 3. DNA of the CDR3: TGTGCCAGCAGCCACTCGGGACAGAATCAGCCCCAGCATTTT. It is translated as CASSHSGQNQPQHF.

This clonotype was detected only a few times. J is TRBJ1-2 and V is TRBV3-1, with D perhaps TRBD1 (6 bases). CDR1 and CDR2 (germline): LGHDT, YNNKEL (reference sequence). V lost 0 bases to trimming and J lost 7 bases, with 9 bases between them. The length of the CDR3 is 13 residues. CDR3 in amino acids: CASSQERQAGYTF. The CDR3 DNA follows: TGTGCCAGCAGCCAAGAGCGACAGGCTGGCTACACCTTC.

CDR3 nucleotides: TGTGCCAGCAGTTTACTGGGGGAGTCTCCCGGGGAGCTGTTTTTT. Protein: CASSLLGESPGELFF. The chain uses TRBV27 and TRBJ2-2; D possibly uses TRBD1 or TRBD2 (5 bases each). CDR3 length equals 15 residues. V lost 2 bases to trimming and J lost 6 bases, with 13 bases between them. Germline V gives CDR1 MNHEY, CDR2 SMNVEV (reference sequence).

This clonotype was counted only a few times. CDR3 DNA: TGCAGCGTTGATGGGCCGCTAGAGAAAGAGACCCAGTACTTC. It translates to CSVDGPLEKETQYF. The chain recombines TRBV29-1 with TRBJ2-5, with no clear D. The CDR3 is 14 amino acids. Germline CDR1 is SQVTM and CDR2 is ANQGSEA. V dropped 3 bases and J dropped 3 bases, with 14 bases sitting between them.

The sample holds a few counts of this clonotype. The chain combines TRBV27 with TRBJ1-6; 8 bases are shared with TRBD1. Germline lookup yields CDR1 MNHEY and CDR2 SMNVEV (reference sequence). The junction had 10 bases not matched to a gene; V was cut back by 6 bases and J by 6 bases. CDR3 size: 16 residues. The CDR3 coding sequence is TGTGCCAGCAGATGGCAGGGGGCCTCCCTTAATTCACCCCTCCACTTT. Its translation: CASRWQGASLNSPLHF.

The sample holds many counts of this clonotype. The chain has TRBV12-3 or TRBV12-4 and TRBJ2-3; the D is unclear. Trimming pared 7 bases from V and 5 bases from J, leaving 13 bases between. This CDR3 is built from 13 residues. CDR3 amino acids: CASTTTPGDTQYF. In DNA, the CDR3 is TGTGCCAGCACCACGACCCCCGGAGATACGCAGTATTTT.

This clonotype was found a few times. The chain carries TRBV11-2 and TRBJ2-3; no reliable D call. This CDR3 has 14 residues. V was cut by 5 bases and J by 7 bases, with 16 bases left in between. The germline V gene has CDR1 SGHAT and CDR2 FQNNGV. The CDR3 is CASSPLKARYTQYF. The DNA of the CDR3 is TGTGCCAGCAGCCCCCTGAAGGCGAGGTATACGCAGTATTTT.

This chain joins TRBV7-2 and TRBJ1-6, with TRBD1 as a possible D gene (5 bases). CDR3 length: 15 residues. The ends were cut back, 5 bases at V and 7 bases at J, with 15 bases in the middle. Germline assignment: CDR1 SGHTA and CDR2 FQGNSA. CDR3 DNA: TGTGCCAGCAGCCTGGGGACCTCCCCCAATTCACCCCTCCACTTT. It is translated as CASSLGTSPNSPLHF.